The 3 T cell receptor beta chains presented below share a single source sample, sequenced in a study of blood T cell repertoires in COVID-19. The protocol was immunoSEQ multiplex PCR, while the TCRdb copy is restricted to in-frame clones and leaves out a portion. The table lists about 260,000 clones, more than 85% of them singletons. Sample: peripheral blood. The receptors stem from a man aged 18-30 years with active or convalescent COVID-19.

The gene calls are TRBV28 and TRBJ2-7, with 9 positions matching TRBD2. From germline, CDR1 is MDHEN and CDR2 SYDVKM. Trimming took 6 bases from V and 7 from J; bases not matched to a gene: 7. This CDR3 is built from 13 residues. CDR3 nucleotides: TGTGCCAGCAGCCGCGGGGGGGCCCGTGAGCAGTACTTC. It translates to CASSRGGAREQYF.

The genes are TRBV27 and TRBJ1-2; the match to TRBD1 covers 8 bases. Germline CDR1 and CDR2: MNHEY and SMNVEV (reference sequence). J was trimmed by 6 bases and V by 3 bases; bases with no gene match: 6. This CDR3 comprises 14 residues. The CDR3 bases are TGTGCCAGCAGTTTCCAGGGGGCGGAGGATGGCTACACCTTC. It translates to CASSFQGAEDGYTF.

The CDR3 DNA sequence: TGTGCCAGCAGCTTAACCCCAGCGGGGGGATGGAAGACCCAGTACTTC. Its translation: CASSLTPAGGWKTQYF. The chain employs TRBV7-3 and TRBJ2-5; 9 nucleotides agree with TRBD2. This CDR3 is built from 16 residues. J gave up 6 bases and V 0 bases, and 8 bases lay outside the gene matches. From germline, CDR1 is SGHTA and CDR2 FQGTGA.